These 13 T cell receptor beta chains originate from one sample sequenced in a study of regulatory T cells in long-lasting Graves disease. HTBI primers from iRepertoire and Arm-PCR of CDR3 regions yielded the TCR beta libraries. MiXCR, applied by TCRdb to the multiplex PCR reads, yields one record per CDR3 protein. The sample yields roughly 430,000 distinct CDR3 sequences, roughly 23% seen once. The time point: persistent/refractory GD, antithyroid drugs over 5 years with positive TRAb. Scientists built the TCR library using RNA that was extracted from PBMCs. Material: peripheral blood mononuclear cells (PBMCs), obtained when the disease was refractory, from a patient treated with antithyroid drugs. Receptors were obtained from a female donor with Graves disease.

J is TRBJ2-6 and V is TRBV10-3, with D possibly called TRBD1 or TRBD2 (6 bases each). Germline CDR1 reads ENHRY; CDR2 reads SYGVKD. The CDR3 runs to 18 residues. The germline V and J ends were trimmed by 8 bases and 0 bases, with 20 bases remaining between them. The CDR3 here is CAIWVGGPTDSGANVLTF. Here the CDR3 DNA reads TGTGCCATCTGGGTCGGGGGCCCGACCGACTCTGGGGCCAACGTCCTGACTTTC.

J is TRBJ2-5 and V is TRBV20-1, with a weak D call TRBD1 (6 bases). This CDR3 comprises 14 residues. Per germline, CDR1 DFQATT and CDR2 SNEGSKA (reference sequence). The germline V and J ends were trimmed by 0 bases and 2 bases, with 10 bases remaining between them. The CDR3 reads CSARDGGKQETQYF. The CDR3 DNA sequence: TGCAGTGCTAGAGATGGGGGCAAGCAAGAGACCCAGTACTTC.

This clonotype was counted between two and nine times. This rearrangement joins TRBV30 to TRBJ2-7, with D perhaps matching TRBD2 (5 bases). V lost 2 bases to trimming and J lost 0 bases, with 8 bases between them. The CDR3 covers 13 residues. From germline, CDR1 is GTSNPN and CDR2 SVGIG (reference sequence). The CDR3 protein is CAWSSGNSYEQYF. The CDR3 DNA sequence: TGTGCCTGGAGTTCGGGGAACTCCTACGAGCAGTACTTC.

About this clonotype: A much larger clone lies a single base off, so this may be a read error. The chain carries TRBV28 and TRBJ2-2, with D possibly being TRBD2 (5 bases). This CDR3 is built from 16 residues. CDR1 is MDHEN, CDR2 SYDVKM, per germline. This CDR3 reads CASKPGFGLNTGEPFF. The DNA for the CDR3 is TGTGCCAGCAAGCCCGGTTTCGGGCTGAACACCGGGGAGCCGTTTTTT. Together with reference TRBV28 and TRBJ2-2, the CDR3 gives the full variable domain: DVKVTQSSRYLVKRTGEKVFLECVQDMDHENMFWYRQDPGLGLRLIYFSYDVKMKEKGDIPEGYSVSREKKERFSLILESASTNQTSMYLCASKPGFGLNTGEPFFGEGSRLTVL.

As DNA, the CDR3 is TGTGCCAGCAGTCTGACAGCGGGGGTTGACAATGAGCAGTTCTTC. Translating gives CASSLTAGVDNEQFF. The chain uses TRBV11-2 and TRBJ2-1; 8 nucleotides agree with TRBD2. Trimming cost V 6 bases and J 5 bases; bases outside gene matches: 9. The CDR3 totals 15 residues. Per germline, CDR1 SGHAT and CDR2 FQNNGV.

The J gene is TRBJ1-2, the V gene TRBV6-2 or TRBV6-3, with TRBD1 matching over 7 bases. The germline CDR1 and CDR2 sequences are MNHEY and SVGEGT. V lost 7 bases to trimming and J lost 5 bases; unmatched junction nucleotides: 4. This CDR3 region has 12 residues. CDR3 in DNA: TGTGCCAGCACCCGGGACAGATATGGCTACACCTTC. Translation gives CASTRDRYGYTF.

This clonotype was observed at least ten times. CDR3 sequence reads: CASSASFEQFF. CDR3 in DNA: TGTGCCAGCAGTGCATCTTTTGAGCAGTTCTTC. The V call is TRBV2, the J call TRBJ2-1; D remains unclear. V was pared by 4 bases and J by 9 bases, with 7 bases between. Germline values: CDR1 SNHLY, CDR2 FYNNEI. This CDR3 is built from 11 residues.

As for this clonotype: A read error may explain this, as a much larger clone is one base away. V and J are TRBV6-1 and TRBJ2-2, with a tentative D call TRBD2 (6 bases). The germline V and J ends were trimmed by 6 bases and 3 bases, with 17 bases remaining between them. CDR3 length: 16 residues. Germline assignment: CDR1 MNHNS and CDR2 SASEGT. The CDR3 region has the DNA TGTGCCAGCAGACATTCCCTTTGGGGGGACACCGGGGAGCTGTTTTTT. Translating it yields CASRHSLWGDTGELFF.

The chain recombines TRBV9 with TRBJ1-6; D ambiguous. The CDR3 has 17 amino acids. CDR1 is SGDLS and CDR2 is YYNGEE in the germline V gene. V was trimmed by 0 bases and J by 8 bases, leaving 18 bases between them. CDR3 amino acids: CASSVESTARRDSPLHF. CDR3 DNA sequence: TGTGCCAGCAGCGTAGAAAGCACGGCCAGGAGGGATTCACCCCTCCACTTT.

This clonotype was recorded once. The rearrangement joins TRBV20-1 to TRBJ2-5, with 12 bases lining up with TRBD2. V lost 0 bases to trimming and J lost 1 base; unmatched junction nucleotides: 9. Germline CDR1 is DFQATT and CDR2 is SNEGSKA (reference sequence). CDR3 size: 18 residues. The CDR3 protein is CSARDLGLAGLLQETQYF. The CDR3 DNA reads as TGCAGTGCTAGAGATTTGGGACTAGCGGGCCTACTCCAAGAGACCCAGTACTTC.

This clonotype was found many times. DNA of the CDR3: TGTGCCAGCAGCCAAGCACCGGTGCTGTACACTGAAGCTTTCTTT. This codes for CASSQAPVLYTEAFF. The chain employs TRBV14 and TRBJ1-1, with D uncertain. Trimming shortened V by 1 base and J by 3 bases, and 12 bases separated the two germline ends. Germline lookup yields CDR1 SGHDN and CDR2 FVKESK. The CDR3 runs to 15 residues.

On this clonotype: A much bigger clone sits one base away, suggesting this may be a read error. The rearrangement links TRBV10-3 to TRBJ2-7; the D gene is possibly TRBD1 (6 bases). The CDR3 runs to 15 residues. Germline CDR1 and CDR2: ENHRY and SYGVKD. This CDR3 reads CASSEPGTGTYEQCF. The DNA of the CDR3 is TGTGCCAGCAGCGAGCCGGGAACAGGGACCTACGAGCAGTGCTTC.

This clonotype was counted at least ten times. The chain employs TRBV9 and TRBJ2-7, with 7 bases aligning to TRBD1. Per the germline V gene, CDR1 is SGDLS and CDR2 is YYNGEE. J gave up 7 bases and V 0 bases, and 13 bases lay outside the gene matches. The CDR3 has 16 amino acids. The chain's CDR3 is CASSVGSEGAGMEQYF. The DNA of the CDR3 is TGTGCCAGCAGCGTAGGAAGTGAGGGGGCTGGGATGGAGCAGTACTTC.